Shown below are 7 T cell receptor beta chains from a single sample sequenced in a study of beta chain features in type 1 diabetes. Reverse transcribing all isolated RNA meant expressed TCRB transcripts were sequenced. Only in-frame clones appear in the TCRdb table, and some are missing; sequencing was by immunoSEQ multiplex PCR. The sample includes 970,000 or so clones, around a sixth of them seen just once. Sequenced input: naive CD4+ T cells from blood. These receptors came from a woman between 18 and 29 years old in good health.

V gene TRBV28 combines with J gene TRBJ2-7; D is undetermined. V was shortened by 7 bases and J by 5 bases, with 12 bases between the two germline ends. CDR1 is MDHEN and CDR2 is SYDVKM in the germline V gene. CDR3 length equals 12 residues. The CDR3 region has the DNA TGTGCCAGCAAATCGAATCGGGACGAGCAGTACTTC. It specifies CASKSNRDEQYF.

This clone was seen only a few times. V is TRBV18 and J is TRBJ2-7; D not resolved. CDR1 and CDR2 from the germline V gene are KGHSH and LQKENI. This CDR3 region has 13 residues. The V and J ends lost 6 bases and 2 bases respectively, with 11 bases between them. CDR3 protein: CASSPLSTYEQYF. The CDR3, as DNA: TGTGCCAGCTCCCCCCTGTCGACCTACGAGCAGTACTTC.

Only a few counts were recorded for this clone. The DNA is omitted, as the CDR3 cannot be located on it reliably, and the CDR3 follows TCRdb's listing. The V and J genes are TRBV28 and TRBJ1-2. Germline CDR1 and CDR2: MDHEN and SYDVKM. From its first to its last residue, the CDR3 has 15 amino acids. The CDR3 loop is CASSLGTGREYGYTF.

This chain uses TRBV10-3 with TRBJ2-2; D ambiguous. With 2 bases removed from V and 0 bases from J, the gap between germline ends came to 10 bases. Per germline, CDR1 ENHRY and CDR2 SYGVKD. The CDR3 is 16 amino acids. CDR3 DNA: TGTGCCATCAGTGAGAGGGCGTTCGCGAACACCGGGGAGCTGTTTTTT. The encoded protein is CAISERAFANTGELFF.

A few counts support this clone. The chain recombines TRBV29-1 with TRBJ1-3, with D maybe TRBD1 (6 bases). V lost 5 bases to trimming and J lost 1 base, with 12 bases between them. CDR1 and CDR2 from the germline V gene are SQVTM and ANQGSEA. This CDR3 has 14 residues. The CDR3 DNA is TGCAGCGTTCGGGACACTACATCTGGAAACACCATATATTTT. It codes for CSVRDTTSGNTIYF.

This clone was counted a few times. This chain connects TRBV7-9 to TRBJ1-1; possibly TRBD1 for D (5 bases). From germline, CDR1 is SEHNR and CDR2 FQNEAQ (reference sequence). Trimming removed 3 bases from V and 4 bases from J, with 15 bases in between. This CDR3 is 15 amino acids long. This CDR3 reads CASSFLGRVGTEAFF. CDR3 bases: TGTGCCAGCAGCTTCCTTGGCAGGGTTGGCACTGAAGCTTTCTTT.

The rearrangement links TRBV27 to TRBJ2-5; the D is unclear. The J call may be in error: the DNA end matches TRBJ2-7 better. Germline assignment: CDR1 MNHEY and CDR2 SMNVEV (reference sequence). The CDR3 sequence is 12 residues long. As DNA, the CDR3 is TGTGCCAGCAGTCGTGCCACCTACGAGCAGTACTTC. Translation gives CASSRATYEQYF.